This TCR beta chain was captured by sequencing in a study of T cell changes during pregnancy in multiple sclerosis. V lost 4 bases, J lost 10 bases, and 13 bases stayed unmatched. Germline lookup yields CDR1 SGHTA and CDR2 FQGTGA. This CDR3 contains 15 residues. TCRdb keeps only in-frame clones here, not all; method: immunoSEQ multiplex PCR. The table records about 29,000 clones, 89% of them present only once. The chain has TRBV7-3 and TRBJ2-1; 7 bases match TRBD2. The source is a female donor with multiple sclerosis, enrolled in a pregnancy study. Material: CD8+ T cells from peripheral blood mononuclear cells, obtained after pregnancy. CDR3 sequence: CASSSPVGGPGEQFF. CDR3 nucleotide sequence: TGTGCCAGCAGCTCCCCCGTGGGAGGGCCAGGGGAGCAGTTCTTC. Variable domain in full (rest from reference TRBV7-3 and TRBJ2-1): GAGVSQTPSNKVTEKGKYVELRCDPISGHTALYWYRQSLGQGPEFLIYFQGTGAADDSGLPNDRFFAVRPEGSVSTLKIQRTERGDSAVYLCASSSPVGGPGEQFFGPGTRLTVL.